The rows below give T cell receptor beta chains drawn from one sample of a study of spatial heterogeneity in lung cancer. A single record per CDR3 protein comes from TCRdb applying MiXCR to the 5' RACE reads. The repertoire includes about 3,300 distinct CDR3 sequences, about 16% of them detected once, and approximately 7.5% sits in the top ten. Here the sequenced sample was lung tumor tissue, taken at surgery. The receptors here all came from a male donor with early-stage non-small cell lung cancer. Both conserved end residues are trimmed from each CDR3. The order of the fields is clone size, V gene, J gene, CDR3 length, CDR3 protein. The size field is filled for only some rows; it gives once, few, many or a size class.

NA	TRBV27	TRBJ1-6	12	ASRYRVSTSPLH
NA	TRBV28	TRBJ2-1	14	ASSFLTSGFPNEQF
NA	TRBV9	TRBJ2-5	13	ASSPHAGAQETQY
NA	TRBV30	TRBJ2-3	11	AWGWGAGDTQY
NA	TRBV4-1	TRBJ2-7	11	ASSQVLSGEQY
medium-sized	TRBV12-3/TRBV12-4	TRBJ2-7	11	ASSLKTGDEQY
medium-sized	TRBV7-6	TRBJ2-2	13	ASGEQGGDTGELF
medium-sized	TRBV6-5	TRBJ1-6	11	ASSYYRNSPLH
few	TRBV4-2	TRBJ2-1	13	ASSQEGLAGDRQF
NA	TRBV6-6	TRBJ2-1	11	ASSIGKNNEQF
medium-sized	TRBV27	TRBJ2-1	12	ASSPGTNSNEQF
NA	TRBV28	TRBJ2-7	12	ASTRDFPWGEQY
large	TRBV24-1	TRBJ2-3	17	ATSDFVGRRTDSTDTQY
NA	TRBV3-1	TRBJ2-1	10	ASSQGLWGKL
NA	TRBV24-1	TRBJ2-3	12	ATSDYPGGDTQY
few	TRBV20-1	TRBJ2-1	15	SARAPTTVSSYNEQF
medium-sized	TRBV27	TRBJ2-5	14	ASSLGGAGRPETQY
NA	TRBV9	TRBJ2-7	11	ASSAGPAGEQY
few	TRBV12-3/TRBV12-4	TRBJ2-1	12	ASREGLVTNEQF
NA	TRBV5-1	TRBJ1-6	14	ASSPTGASYNSPLH
medium-sized	TRBV4-2	TRBJ1-4	11	ASSLLGAEKLF
medium-sized	TRBV20-1	TRBJ1-4	11	SAHPRRPEKLF
medium-sized	TRBV20-1	TRBJ2-7	13	SATDRDSFSYEQY
NA	TRBV7-9	TRBJ1-1	12	ASIRDRKNTEAF
NA	TRBV27	TRBJ2-1	14	ASSSYRGVSYNEQF
NA	TRBV4-2	TRBJ1-2	11	ASSQDRGRGYT
NA	TRBV6-5	TRBJ2-2	13	ASSYLGQNTGELF
NA	TRBV18	TRBJ2-4	15	ASSPGPAELAKNIQY
NA	TRBV27	TRBJ1-2	11	ASSLNVIYGYT
large	TRBV12-3/TRBV12-4	TRBJ1-1	12	ASSLRTENTEAF
few	TRBV6-1	TRBJ2-5	14	ASSELIGQGLETQY
few	TRBV20-1	TRBJ1-5	14	SARDRGAGGNQPQH
medium-sized	TRBV12-3/TRBV12-4	TRBJ2-7	12	ASSLRAESYEQY
few	TRBV28	TRBJ2-3	16	ASSVEWGTGKSTDTQY
NA	TRBV6-2/TRBV6-3	TRBJ2-1	13	ASGASGSPSNEQF
NA	TRBV20-1	TRBJ2-3	12	SAGDPASTDTQY
NA	TRBV5-1	TRBJ2-3	13	ASSLEAGSQSTQY
NA	TRBV4-2	TRBJ2-5	14	ASSQGLGGPGETQY
NA	TRBV28	TRBJ1-4	8	ATGREKLF
medium-sized	TRBV6-6	TRBJ2-5	15	ASSYPQMREGAETQY
medium-sized	TRBV29-1	TRBJ2-2	11	SATTPPQGELF
medium-sized	TRBV4-3	TRBJ2-6	14	ASSQDEGTGANVLT